The rows below give T cell receptor beta chains drawn from one sample of a study of cytomegalovirus exposure and HLA in healthy donors. TCRdb keeps only in-frame clones here, not all; method: immunoSEQ multiplex PCR. The sample holds approximately 110,000 clones, roughly 80% seen once. Input material: PBMCs. These receptors were obtained from a female donor in good health and CMV-seropositive. Each CDR3 is given with its conserved first and last residue. A D gene is named only where the DNA matches it firmly. Clone size is stated in some rows and not others, as once, few, many or a class when expanded.

d_call	v_call	clone_size	j_call	cdr3_nt	cdr3_aa
.	TRBV4-1	few	TRBJ1-1	TGCGCCAGCAGCCAGCCACTGGGGAGCCCTGAAGCTTTCTTT	CASSQPLGSPEAFF
.	TRBV18	.	TRBJ2-1	TGTGCCAGCTCACCCGGCAGGGGTTCTACTGAGCAGTTCTTC	CASSPGRGSTEQFF
.	TRBV5-6	once	TRBJ1-6	TGTGCCAGCAGCGGGGGGGGAAGCTCCTATAATTCACCCCTCCACTTT	CASSGGGSSYNSPLHF
TRBD1	TRBV7-9	.	TRBJ2-1	TGTGCCAGCAGCCGCACCGGGACAGGGGGAAACAATGAGCAGTTCTTC	CASSRTGTGGNNEQFF
TRBD1	TRBV10-3	.	TRBJ1-4	TGTGCCATCAGTGACAGGGGGCGCCATAATGAAAAACTGTTTTTT	CAISDRGRHNEKLFF
.	TRBV28	.	TRBJ1-5	TGTGCCAGCAGACTTGACAGCTCTAATCAGCCCCAGCATTTT	CASRLDSSNQPQHF
TRBD2	TRBV7-6	.	TRBJ2-3	TGTGCCAGCAGTAAAGAAGCGGCCGGGACTAGCGTTGCAACAGATACGCAGTATTTT	CASSKEAAGTSVATDTQYF
.	TRBV28	.	TRBJ1-2	TGTGCCAGCAGTTCATCAGGGGCTTTCTATGGCTACACCTTC	CASSSSGAFYGYTF
.	TRBV7-9	.	TRBJ2-5	TGTGCCAGCAGCTACCATTCCCAGGGGGGGACCCAGTACTTC	CASSYHSQGGTQYF
.	TRBV27	.	TRBJ2-1	TGTGCCAGCAGTTTAGGGAGCAACAATGAGCAGTTCTTC	CASSLGSNNEQFF
.	TRBV10-1	few	TRBJ2-7	TGCGCCAGCAGTGAGTCAGACTCTTCCTACGAGCAGTACTTC	CASSESDSSYEQYF
.	TRBV19	.	TRBJ1-1	TGTGCCAGTATCGCCTGGAGGGCCGAGAACACTGAAGCTTTCTTT	CASIAWRAENTEAFF
TRBD1	TRBV30	.	TRBJ2-7	TGTGCCTACGACAGGGGCCCCTACGAGCAGTACTTC	CAYDRGPYEQYF
.	TRBV18	.	TRBJ1-1	TGTGCCAGCTCAGGGGACTTCGCTGAAGCTTTCTTT	CASSGDFAEAFF
.	TRBV4-1	.	TRBJ2-1	TGCGCCAGCAGCCAAGGACTTTCGGGTAACAACTACAATGAGCAGTTCTTC	CASSQGLSGNNYNEQFF
TRBD2	TRBV28	few	TRBJ2-7	TGTGCCAGTCTAGCGGGACCCCCTTCCTACGAGCAGTACTTC	CASLAGPPSYEQYF
.	TRBV28	.	TRBJ2-2	TGTGCCAGCAGTTTGGAGGGGGCCAGGACCGGGGAGCTGTTTTTT	CASSLEGARTGELFF
TRBD1	TRBV29-1	.	TRBJ1-1	TGCAGCGTTGAAGGGGTGGGAACAGGGGGGACTGAAGCTTTCTTT	CSVEGVGTGGTEAFF
TRBD1	TRBV11-1	.	TRBJ1-1	TGTGCCAGCAGCCCGACCGGACAGGGTCATACTGAAGCTTTCTTT	CASSPTGQGHTEAFF
TRBD2	TRBV2	.	TRBJ2-5	TGTGCCGGATTAGCGGGAACGGTTGAGACCCAGTACTTC	CAGLAGTVETQYF
TRBD1	TRBV6-5	once	TRBJ1-5	TGTGCCAGCAGTTACGGCAGGGGGGAGCAGCCCCAGCATTTT	CASSYGRGEQPQHF
TRBD2	TRBV5-1	.	TRBJ2-1	TGCGCCAGCAGCTTGGATGGCGGGAGAGGAAATGAGCAGTTCTTC	CASSLDGGRGNEQFF
.	TRBV15	once	TRBJ2-7	TGTGCCACCAGCAGAGCAGGGACCTACGAGCAGTACTTC	CATSRAGTYEQYF
.	TRBV5-1	.	TRBJ1-1	TGCGCCAGCAGCTTCAGCGGAGATGGGAACACTGAAGCTTTCTTT	CASSFSGDGNTEAFF
.	TRBV18	.	TRBJ2-7	TGTGCCAGCTCACCCCGGGAACTATCCTACGAGCAGTACTTC	CASSPRELSYEQYF
.	TRBV7-2	.	TRBJ2-7	TGTGCCAGCAGCTCCCCCCCGGTTCGTCCCGAGCAGTACTTC	CASSSPPVRPEQYF
.	TRBV19	.	TRBJ2-3	TGTGCCAGTAGTAGGGAGTTATGGGCAGGTACGCAGTATTTT	CASSRELWAGTQYF
.	TRBV14	.	TRBJ2-3	TGTGCCAGCAGCCTAGTGGGGGGGGCCGGAGATACGCAGTATTTT	CASSLVGGAGDTQYF
.	TRBV10-1	.	TRBJ1-1	TGCGCCAGCAGTTCCAGTTTGAACACTGAAGCTTTCTTT	CASSSSLNTEAFF
.	TRBV4-1	.	TRBJ1-1	TGCGCCAGCAGGTCGGGGAGGGGACGGAGGAGGGACACTGAAGCTTTCTTT	CASRSGRGRRRDTEAFF
.	TRBV19	.	TRBJ2-5	TGTGCCAGTATCGGGAAGGTGGGAGAGACCCAGTACTTC	CASIGKVGETQYF
.	TRBV7-9	.	TRBJ1-3	TGTGCCAGCAGCAAACAGGGAAACACCATATATTTT	CASSKQGNTIYF
.	TRBV28	.	TRBJ1-2	TGTGCCAGCAGTTTACCCCGGACAGTCTATGGCTACACCTTC	CASSLPRTVYGYTF
.	TRBV2	.	TRBJ1-1	TGTGCCAGCAGTGAAGAGAGGTGGGGAGTCACTGAAGCTTTCTTT	CASSEERWGVTEAFF
TRBD1	TRBV30	.	TRBJ1-2	TGTGCCTGGACCAAGGACAGGGCCACCTATGGCTACACCTTC	CAWTKDRATYGYTF
.	TRBV4-2	few	TRBJ1-6	TGTGCCAGCAGCCGCGAGATGGAGGCCAGGAAAGGATCACCCCTCCACTTT	CASSREMEARKGSPLHF
TRBD1	TRBV6-5	few	TRBJ1-1	TGTGCCAGCAGTGGGACAGGGAGAAGGGGTGAAGCTTTCTTT	CASSGTGRRGEAFF
TRBD1	TRBV9	.	TRBJ1-2	TGTGCCAGCAGCGACACCGGGACAGGGGCACTCTCTAACTATGGCTACACCTTC	CASSDTGTGALSNYGYTF
.	TRBV6-5	.	TRBJ2-5	TGTGCCAGCAGTTACTCGCCTACTCAAGAGACCCAGTACTTC	CASSYSPTQETQYF
.	TRBV5-6	.	TRBJ2-3	TGTGCCAGCAGCCCGAGCGGGAGCACAGATACGCAGTATTTT	CASSPSGSTDTQYF
.	TRBV7-2	.	TRBJ2-5	TGTGCCAGCACCCGTTCGGGGGTCCAAGAGACCCAGTACTTC	CASTRSGVQETQYF